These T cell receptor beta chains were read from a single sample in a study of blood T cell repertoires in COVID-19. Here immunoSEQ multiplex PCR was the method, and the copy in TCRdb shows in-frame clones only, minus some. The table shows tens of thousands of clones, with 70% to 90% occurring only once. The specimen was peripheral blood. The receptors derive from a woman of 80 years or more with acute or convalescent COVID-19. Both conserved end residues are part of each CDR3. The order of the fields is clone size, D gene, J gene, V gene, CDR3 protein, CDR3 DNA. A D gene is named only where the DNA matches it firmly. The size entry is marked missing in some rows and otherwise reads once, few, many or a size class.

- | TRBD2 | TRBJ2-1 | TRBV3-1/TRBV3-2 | CASSRLAAEQFF | TGTGCCAGCAGCCGACTAGCGGCTGAGCAGTTCTTC
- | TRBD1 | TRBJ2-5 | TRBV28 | CASSYRTGGTDETQYF | TGTGCCAGCAGTTATCGAACAGGGGGCACGGACGAGACCCAGTACTTC
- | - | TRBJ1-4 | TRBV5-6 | CASSPQGPNEKLFF | TGTGCCAGCAGCCCTCAGGGGCCTAATGAAAAACTGTTTTTT
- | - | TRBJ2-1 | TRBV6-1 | CASSASTRQSSYNEQFF | TGTGCCAGCAGTGCTTCTACCCGACAGTCCTCCTACAATGAGCAGTTCTTC
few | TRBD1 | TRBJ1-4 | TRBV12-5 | CASGTPRQGLNEKLFF | TGTGCTAGTGGTACCCCCCGACAGGGCCTCAATGAAAAACTGTTTTTT
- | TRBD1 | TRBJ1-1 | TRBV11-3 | CASSLEFEGWGQLNTEAFF | TGTGCCAGCAGCTTAGAGTTCGAAGGGTGGGGACAGTTGAACACTGAAGCTTTCTTT
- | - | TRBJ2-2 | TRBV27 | CASSTDRSNTGELFF | TGTGCCAGCAGTACGGACAGATCGAACACCGGGGAGCTGTTTTTT
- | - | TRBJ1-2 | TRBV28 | CASSPLRDTPPGGYGYTF | TGTGCCAGCAGTCCTCTCCGGGACACCCCCCCTGGGGGCTATGGCTACACCTTC
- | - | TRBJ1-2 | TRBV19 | CASSRRGYGYTF | TGTGCCAGTAGTAGACGGGGCTATGGCTACACCTTC
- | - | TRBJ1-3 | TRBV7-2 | CASRYSDSGNTIYF | TGTGCCAGCAGGTACTCGGACAGTGGAAACACCATATATTTT
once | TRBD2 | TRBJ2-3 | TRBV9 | CASSEVAGGPTDTQYF | TGTGCCAGCAGCGAAGTAGCGGGGGGGCCCACAGATACGCAGTATTTT
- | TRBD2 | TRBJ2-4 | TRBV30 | CAWSVARGGSLGGPSPKNIQYF | TGTGCCTGGAGTGTAGCCCGGGGGGGCAGTCTTGGGGGTCCGTCGCCAAAAAACATTCAGTACTTC
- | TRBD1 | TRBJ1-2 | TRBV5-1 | CASSPGQGIIYGYTF | TGCGCCAGCAGCCCGGGACAGGGGATTATCTATGGCTACACCTTC
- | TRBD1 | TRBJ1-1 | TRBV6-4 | CASRATGSSEAFF | TGTGCCAGCAGAGCGACAGGGTCTAGTGAAGCTTTCTTT
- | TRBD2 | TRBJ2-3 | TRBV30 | CAWSDGLAGTDTQYF | TGTGCCTGGAGTGACGGACTAGCGGGCACAGATACGCAGTATTTT
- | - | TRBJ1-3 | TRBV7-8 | CASSLEHSGNTIYF | TGTGCCAGCAGCTTAGAACACTCTGGAAACACCATATATTTT
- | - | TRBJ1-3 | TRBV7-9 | CASSPETRTSGNTIYF | TGTGCCAGCAGCCCTGAGACAAGAACGTCTGGAAACACCATATATTTT
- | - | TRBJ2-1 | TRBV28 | CASKPSWSSYNEQFF | TGTGCCAGCAAACCCTCTTGGAGCTCCTACAATGAGCAGTTCTTC
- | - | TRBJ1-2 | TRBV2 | CASSGYMGYTF | TGTGCCAGCAGTGGCTATATGGGCTACACCTTC
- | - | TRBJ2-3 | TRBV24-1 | CATSASSRGTDTQYF | TGTGCCACCAGTGCGTCTAGCCGTGGCACAGATACGCAGTATTTT
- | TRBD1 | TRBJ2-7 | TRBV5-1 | CASSTRQGAYEQYF | TGCGCCAGCAGCACCCGACAGGGGGCCTACGAGCAGTACTTC
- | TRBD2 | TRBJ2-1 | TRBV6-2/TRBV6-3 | CASSAAGGIYNEQFF | TGTGCCAGCAGTGCAGCGGGGGGGATCTACAATGAGCAGTTCTTC
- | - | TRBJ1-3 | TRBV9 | CASSESGTRLRNTIYF | TGTGCCAGCAGCGAATCCGGGACAAGACTAAGAAACACCATATATTTT
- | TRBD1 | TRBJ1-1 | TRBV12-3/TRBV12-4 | CASSSWGQGAFF | TGTGCCAGCAGTTCCTGGGGACAGGGTGCTTTCTTT
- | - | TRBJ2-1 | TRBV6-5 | CASSYSPTLYEQFF | TGTGCCAGCAGTTACTCTCCCACTTTGTATGAGCAGTTCTTC
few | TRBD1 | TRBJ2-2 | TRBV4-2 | CASSERTGIGELFF | TGTGCCAGCAGCGAGAGGACAGGGATCGGGGAGCTGTTTTTT
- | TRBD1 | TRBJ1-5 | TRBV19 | CASGQGKGNQPQHF | TGTGCCAGTGGACAGGGGAAGGGCAATCAGCCCCAGCATTTT
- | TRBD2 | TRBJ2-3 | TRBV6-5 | CASSYSLAGETDTQYF | TGTGCCAGCAGTTACTCTCTAGCGGGGGAGACAGATACGCAGTATTTT
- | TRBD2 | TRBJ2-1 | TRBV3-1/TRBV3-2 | CASGRGGALVGQFF | TGTGCCAGCGGCCGGGGGGGGGCCCTCGTTGGGCAGTTCTTC
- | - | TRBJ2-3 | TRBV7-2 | CASSPVESTDTQYF | TGTGCCAGCAGCCCCGTGGAGAGCACAGATACGCAGTATTTT
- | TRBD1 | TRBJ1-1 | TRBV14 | CASSQGLGTGGMNTEAFF | TGTGCCAGCAGCCAAGGACTAGGGACAGGGGGGATGAACACTGAAGCTTTCTTT
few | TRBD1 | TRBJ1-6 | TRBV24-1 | CATKGDSGNSPLHF | TGTGCCACTAAAGGGGACAGTGGTAATTCACCCCTCCACTTT
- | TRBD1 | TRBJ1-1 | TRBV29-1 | CSARGGQGGTEAFF | TGCAGCGCCCGAGGGGGGCAGGGGGGCACTGAAGCTTTCTTT
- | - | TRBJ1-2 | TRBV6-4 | CASSDSSRGPMYGYTF | TGTGCCAGCAGTGACTCGAGTCGCGGGCCCATGTATGGCTACACCTTC
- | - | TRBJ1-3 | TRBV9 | CASSGPQGSGNTIYF | TGTGCCAGCAGCGGCCCACAGGGCTCTGGAAACACCATATATTTT
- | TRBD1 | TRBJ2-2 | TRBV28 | CASSVTGTGELFF | TGTGCCAGCAGTGTGACAGGGACCGGGGAGCTGTTTTTT
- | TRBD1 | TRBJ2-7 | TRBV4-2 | CASSQEWGQGTYEQYF | TGTGCCAGCAGCCAAGAATGGGGACAGGGGACCTACGAGCAGTACTTC
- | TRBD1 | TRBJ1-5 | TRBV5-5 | CASRKQGDSNQPQHF | TGTGCCAGCAGGAAACAGGGGGACAGCAATCAGCCCCAGCATTTT
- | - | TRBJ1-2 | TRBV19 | CASSTTPGYGYTF | TGTGCCAGTAGTACCACTCCAGGGTATGGCTACACCTTC
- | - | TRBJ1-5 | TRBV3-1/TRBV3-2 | CASSHGGNQPQHF | TGTGCCAGCAGCCATGGAGGCAATCAGCCCCAGCATTTT
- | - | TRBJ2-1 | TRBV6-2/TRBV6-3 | CASSYSLENEQFF | TGTGCCAGCAGTTACTCACTAGAAAATGAGCAGTTCTTC
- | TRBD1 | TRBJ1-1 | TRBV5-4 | CASSWGQESTEAFF | TGTGCCAGCAGCTGGGGACAGGAAAGCACTGAAGCTTTCTTT
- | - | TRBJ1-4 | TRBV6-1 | CASSDVRKKGQTNEKLFF | TGTGCCAGCAGTGATGTTAGAAAAAAGGGGCAGACTAATGAAAAACTGTTTTTT
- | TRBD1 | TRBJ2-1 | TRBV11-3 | CASSSPDRGRVNEQFF | TGTGCCAGCAGCTCACCGGACAGGGGGCGCGTCAATGAGCAGTTCTTC
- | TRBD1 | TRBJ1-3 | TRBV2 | CASRTGTEAGNTIYF | TGTGCCAGCCGGACCGGGACAGAGGCTGGAAACACCATATATTTT
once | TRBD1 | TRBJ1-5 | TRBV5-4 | CATSPDRGTYSNQPQHF | TGTGCCACCTCGCCAGACAGGGGCACGTATAGCAATCAGCCCCAGCATTTT
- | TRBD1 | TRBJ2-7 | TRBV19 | CASSRTGTGVGYEQYF | TGTGCCAGTAGTCGGACCGGGACAGGGGTTGGCTACGAGCAGTACTTC
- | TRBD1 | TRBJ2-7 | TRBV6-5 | CASSYQSGTGQYEQYF | TGTGCCAGCAGTTACCAATCCGGGACAGGACAGTACGAGCAGTACTTC
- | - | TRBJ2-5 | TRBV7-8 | CASSLGNRASRKTQYF | TGTGCCAGCAGCTTGGGCAACAGGGCGAGCCGGAAGACCCAGTACTTC
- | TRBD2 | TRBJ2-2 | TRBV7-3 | CASSLTLSGGTGELFF | TGTGCCAGCAGCTTAACCCTCAGCGGGGGAACCGGGGAGCTGTTTTTT
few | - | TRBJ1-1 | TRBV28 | CASSPHDRYTEAFF | TGTGCCAGCAGTCCCCATGACAGGTACACTGAAGCTTTCTTT
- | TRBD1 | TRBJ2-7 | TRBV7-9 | CASSPWTGYEQYF | TGTGCCAGCAGCCCATGGACAGGCTACGAGCAGTACTTC
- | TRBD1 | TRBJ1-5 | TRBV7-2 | CASSLAGGGYYSNQPQHF | TGTGCCAGCAGCTTAGCAGGGGGCGGATACTATAGCAATCAGCCCCAGCATTTT
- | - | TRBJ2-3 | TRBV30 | CAWKTGRTDTQYF | TGTGCCTGGAAAACAGGGCGCACAGATACGCAGTATTTT
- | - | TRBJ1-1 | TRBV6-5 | CASRASLNTEAFF | TGTGCCAGCAGGGCTAGTTTGAACACTGAAGCTTTCTTT
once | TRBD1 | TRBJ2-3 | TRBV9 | CASSVEWTGDTDTQYF | TGTGCCAGCAGCGTAGAATGGACAGGGGACACAGATACGCAGTATTTT
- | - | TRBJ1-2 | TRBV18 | CASSPYAERNGYTF | TGTGCCAGCTCACCATACGCGGAGCGGAATGGCTACACCTTC
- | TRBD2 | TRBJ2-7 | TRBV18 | CASSPGLSGGPSYEQYF | TGTGCCAGCTCACCAGGGCTTAGCGGGGGGCCTTCCTACGAGCAGTACTTC
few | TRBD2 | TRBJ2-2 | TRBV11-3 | CASSQRGTSPTGELFF | TGTGCCAGCAGCCAACGGGGGACTAGCCCCACCGGGGAGCTGTTTTTT
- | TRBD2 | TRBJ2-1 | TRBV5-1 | CASSLPSGNSYNEQFF | TGCGCCAGCAGCTTACCGAGCGGGAACTCCTACAATGAGCAGTTCTTC